A single sample is the source of the 10 T cell receptor beta chains below, sequenced in a study of blood T cell repertoires in COVID-19. Some clones are missing from TCRdb's copy, which holds only in-frame ones; the method was immunoSEQ multiplex PCR. The data show about 180,000 clones, with about 91% seen just once and approximately 2.5% held by the top ten. Sequencing input: PBMCs or T cells enriched from blood (not recorded which). These receptors all stem from a woman between 40 and 50 years old with acute COVID-19.

This chain links TRBV5-1 with TRBJ1-4; 7 bases fit TRBD1. This CDR3 is built from 13 residues. Germline CDR1 is SGHRS and CDR2 is YFSETQ. V was clipped by 0 bases and J by 17 bases; unmatched bases: 10. The CDR3 sequence is CASSLEPTGVGFF. The CDR3 DNA reads as TGCGCCAGCAGCTTGGAACCCACAGGGGTCGGTTTTTTT. Combining the CDR3 with reference TRBV5-1 and TRBJ1-4 gives the whole variable domain KAGVTQTPRYLIKTRGQQVTLSCSPISGHRSVSWYQQTPGQGLQFLFEYFSETQRNKGNFPGRFSGRQFSNSRSEMNVSTLELGDSALYLCASSLEPTGVGFFGSGTQLSVL.

V usage is TRBV6-5 and J usage is TRBJ2-3; 9 bases agree with TRBD1. V was pared by 6 bases and J by 2 bases, with 3 bases of the junction left unmatched. Looked up from germline, CDR1 is MNHEY and CDR2 is SVGAGI. The CDR3 contains 14 residues. The CDR3 loop is CASRLQGATDTQYF. Written as DNA, the CDR3 is TGTGCCAGCAGGTTACAGGGGGCCACAGATACGCAGTATTTT.

The V call is TRBV13, the J call TRBJ1-2; no firm D call. The V end lost 1 base, the J end lost 5 bases, and 11 bases lay between the germline ends. The CDR3 length is 14 residues. Germline V lookup: CDR1 PRHDT, CDR2 FYEKMQ (reference sequence). This chain's CDR3 is CASSLEAAGYGYTF. The CDR3 coding sequence is TGTGCCAGCAGCTTAGAGGCAGCGGGATATGGCTACACCTTC. Full variable domain (rest looked up from reference TRBV13 and TRBJ1-2): AAGVIQSPRHLIKEKRETATLKCYPIPRHDTVYWYQQGPGQDPQFLISFYEKMQSDKGSIPDRFSAQQFSDYHSELNMSSLELGDSALYFCASSLEAAGYGYTFGSGTRLTVV.

V gene TRBV28 combines with J gene TRBJ1-3; possibly TRBD1 for D (6 bases). Germline V lookup: CDR1 MDHEN, CDR2 SYDVKM. The CDR3 is made up of 14 amino acids. V was trimmed by 3 bases and J by 4 bases, leaving 10 bases between them. The CDR3 nucleotides are TGTGCCAGCAGTTTCGGGGGGCCGGGAAACACCATATATTTT. It specifies CASSFGGPGNTIYF.

The chain joins TRBV5-4 to TRBJ1-1; a weak D match, TRBD1 (6 bases). This CDR3 is 13 amino acids long. V shed 4 bases and J shed 10 bases, with 17 bases lying between them. Germline CDR1 reads SGHNT; CDR2 reads YYREEE (reference sequence). The CDR3 is CASSPGAGVGAFF. The CDR3 bases are TGTGCCAGCAGCCCAGGGGCGGGGGTTGGAGCTTTCTTT.

This clone was detected only a few times. The V call is TRBV6-5, the J call TRBJ1-6; weak D call: TRBD1 (5 bases). Trimming shortened V by 8 bases and J by 4 bases, and 15 bases separated the two germline ends. CDR3 length: 15 amino acids. Germline V lookup: CDR1 MNHEY, CDR2 SVGAGI. The CDR3 bases are TGTGCCAGCTTACCAAGGCAGGGATATAATTCACCCCTCCACTTT. The encoded protein is CASLPRQGYNSPLHF.

The chain carries TRBV19 and TRBJ1-2; D not resolved. The CDR3 totals 13 residues. The V gene lost 7 bases and the J gene lost 5 bases, with 14 bases spanning the gap. Germline assignment: CDR1 LNHDA and CDR2 SQIVND (reference sequence). The CDR3 protein is CASIGLGIYGYTF. CDR3 DNA: TGTGCCAGTATCGGACTAGGGATTTATGGCTACACCTTC.

The V call is TRBV2, the J call TRBJ2-7; tentative D call: TRBD1 (6 bases). Per germline, CDR1 SNHLY and CDR2 FYNNEI. Trimming left V 6 bases short and J 2 bases short, with 8 bases between. CDR3 length: 12 residues. The CDR3 loop reads CASRRTAYEQYF. The CDR3 coding sequence is TGTGCCAGCAGGCGGACAGCCTACGAGCAGTACTTC. Looking up the rest from reference TRBV2 and TRBJ2-7 gives the full variable domain: EPEVTQTPSHQVTQMGQEVILRCVPISNHLYFYWYRQILGQKVEFLVSFYNNEISEKSEIFDDQFSVERPDGSNFTLKIRSTKLEDSAMYFCASRRTAYEQYFGPGTRLTVT.

The chain is built from TRBV6-6 and TRBJ1-1; D is perhaps TRBD1 (5 bases). In germline, CDR1 is MNHNY, CDR2 SVGAGI (reference sequence). Trimming cost V 5 bases and J 7 bases, with 11 bases left between them. This CDR3 has 12 amino acids. This chain's CDR3 is CASSPETDEAFF. The CDR3 DNA follows: TGTGCCAGCAGTCCGGAGACAGATGAAGCTTTCTTT.

The chain has TRBV29-1 and TRBJ2-5, with TRBD2 matching 8 bases. Germline CDR1 and CDR2: SQVTM and ANQGSEA. The junction had 9 bases not matched to a gene; V was cut back by 4 bases and J by 5 bases. This CDR3 is 14 amino acids long. The CDR3 here is CSVGTSGLGETQYF. CDR3 DNA sequence: TGCAGCGTTGGAACTAGCGGTCTCGGGGAGACCCAGTACTTC. Combining the CDR3 with reference TRBV29-1 and TRBJ2-5 gives the whole variable domain SAVISQKPSRDICQRGTSLTIQCQVDSQVTMMFWYRQQPGQSLTLIATANQGSEATYESGFVIDKFPISRPNLTFSTLTVSNMSPEDSSIYLCSVGTSGLGETQYFGPGTRLLVL.